The 19 T cell receptor beta chains listed next were all sequenced from one sample in a study of T cell repertoires in cytomegalovirus infection. What these receptors recognize is not known. A single record per CDR3 protein comes from TCRdb applying MiXCR to the reads. The sample lists 450,000 to 600,000 distinct CDR3 sequences, about 33% occurring once. The specimen comprised cultured PBMCs, sampled from culture after CMV antigen stimulation. These receptors were obtained from a human donor in good health (CMV status not recorded). Some clones in this sample may be carry-over from other donors' samples.

In this sample, this clonotype turned up a few times. V usage is TRBV6-2 or TRBV6-3 and J usage is TRBJ1-2; maybe TRBD1 (6 bases). The CDR3 totals 13 residues. V was shortened by 7 bases and J by 4 bases, with 13 bases between the two germline ends. Germline V gene lookup returns CDR1 MNHEY and CDR2 SVGEGT. CDR3 in amino acids: CASTPDRVYGYTF. The CDR3 DNA follows: TGTGCCAGCACCCCGGACAGAGTCTATGGCTACACCTTC.

The V and J genes are TRBV6-2 or TRBV6-3 and TRBJ2-1, with 12 positions matching TRBD1. The CDR3 sequence is 17 residues long. From germline, CDR1 is MNHEY and CDR2 SVGEGT. J was trimmed by 7 bases and V by 7 bases; bases with no gene match: 14. CDR3 nucleotides: TGTGCCAGCACCGGGACAGGGGGCTTTGGGTCTTTGAATGAGCAGTTCTTC. It specifies CASTGTGGFGSLNEQFF.

This clonotype was detected ten times or more. The DNA for the CDR3 is TGTGCCAGCAGCTTCCTATCGCGACTACGCACAGATACGCAGTATTTT. Encoded protein: CASSFLSRLRTDTQYF. The V call is TRBV7-2, the J call TRBJ2-3, with D tentatively TRBD2 (5 bases). Germline CDR1 and CDR2: SGHTA and FQGNSA. This CDR3 comprises 16 residues. V gave up 3 bases and J gave up 1 base, with 14 bases separating them. Full variable domain (outside the CDR3, taken from reference TRBV7-2 and TRBJ2-3): GAGVSQSPSNKVTEKGKDVELRCDPISGHTALYWYRQSLGQGLEFLIYFQGNSAPDKSGLPSDRFSAERTGGSVSTLTIQRTQQEDSAVYLCASSFLSRLRTDTQYFGPGTRLTVL.

This chain uses TRBV19 with TRBJ2-3; D perhaps matches TRBD1 (7 bases). The germline V gene has CDR1 LNHDA and CDR2 SQIVND (reference sequence). V was trimmed by 6 bases and J by 6 bases, leaving 13 bases between them. This CDR3 is built from 13 residues. The CDR3 loop reads CASSDREADTQYF. Written as DNA, the CDR3 is TGTGCCAGTAGCGACAGGGAGGCGGATACGCAGTATTTT.

The chain is built from TRBV28 and TRBJ2-5, with 8 positions matching TRBD2. V lost 1 base and J lost 5; bases outside the gene matches: 12. Germline V CDR1 and CDR2: MDHEN, SYDVKM. The CDR3 is made up of 17 amino acids. The CDR3: CASSLSPPGRAGETQYF. The DNA of the CDR3 is TGTGCCAGCAGTTTATCCCCCCCCGGGAGGGCAGGGGAGACCCAGTACTTC.

This CDR3 is CASSFLVGGRDNSPLHF. CDR3 DNA: TGTGCCAGCAGTTTCTTGGTTGGAGGGCGGGATAATTCACCCCTCCACTTT. The chain uses TRBV12-3 or TRBV12-4 and TRBJ1-6; D unresolved. CDR3 length equals 17 residues. Trimming removed 3 bases at V and 5 bases at J, with 17 bases between.

This rearrangement joins TRBV20-1 to TRBJ1-2, with D possibly being TRBD1 (5 bases). V gave up 0 bases and J gave up 3 bases, with 26 bases separating them. The CDR3 runs 19 residues. The germline V gene has CDR1 DFQATT and CDR2 SNEGSKA (reference sequence). The CDR3 DNA reads TGCAGTGCTAGAGATCACTCGGGGCAGCAAAGTTTTGAGGACTATGGCTACACCTTC. This encodes CSARDHSGQQSFEDYGYTF.

This clonotype showed up just a few times. The rearrangement joins TRBV11-2 to TRBJ2-1; 7 bases fit TRBD2. The CDR3 covers 15 residues. Germline assignment: CDR1 SGHAT and CDR2 FQNNGV. V trimming: 7 bases; J trimming: 6 bases; junction bases outside the gene matches: 12. The CDR3 here is CASNIGGGRLNEQFF. DNA of the CDR3: TGTGCCAGCAACATTGGGGGGGGTAGGCTCAATGAGCAGTTCTTC.

V and J are TRBV19 and TRBJ2-1, with D perhaps TRBD1 (6 bases). Trimming took off 7 bases at V and 0 bases at J, with 13 bases between the two ends. The germline V gene encodes CDR1 LNHDA and CDR2 SQIVND (reference sequence). This CDR3 is built from 15 residues. The CDR3 DNA sequence: TGTGCCAGTACCCAGGGGTTGAGCTCCTACAATGAGCAGTTCTTC. It codes for CASTQGLSSYNEQFF.

In this sample, this clonotype turned up once. The chain is built from TRBV9 and TRBJ2-3, with TRBD1 matching 7 bases. V lost 4 bases and J lost 4; bases outside the gene matches: 9. The CDR3 extends over 15 amino acids. From germline, CDR1 is SGDLS and CDR2 YYNGEE. The CDR3 spells CASSSDRTEADTQYF. CDR3 sequence (DNA): TGTGCCAGCAGCTCGGACAGGACTGAAGCAGATACGCAGTATTTT.

V and J are TRBV19 and TRBJ2-4; D is undetermined. The CDR3 runs to 18 residues. The germline V gene encodes CDR1 LNHDA and CDR2 SQIVND (reference sequence). Trimming cost V 7 bases and J 1 base, with 23 bases left between them. The CDR3 spells CASTAADYPITAKNIQYF. CDR3 DNA: TGTGCCAGTACCGCCGCCGATTACCCCATTACTGCCAAAAACATTCAGTACTTC.

This clonotype was detected once. The J gene is TRBJ1-4, the V gene TRBV12-5; D gene ambiguous. From germline, CDR1 is LGHNT and CDR2 FRNRAP. Between the trimmed V and J ends, which lost 1 base and 8 bases, there was a span of 11 bases. This CDR3 has 14 amino acids. CDR3 sequence reads: CASGLGQRPEKLFF. CDR3 coding DNA: TGTGCTAGTGGTTTGGGACAACGACCCGAAAAACTGTTTTTT.

The V and J genes are TRBV27 and TRBJ1-1; weak D call: TRBD1 (5 bases). The CDR3 loop spans 16 amino acids. The V gene's germline CDR1 is MNHEY and CDR2 SMNVEV (reference sequence). Deletions cut 5 bases from V and 2 bases from J, with 18 bases between. CDR3 sequence (DNA): TGTGCCAGCAGTCTTCATTATTCGGGACGTAACACTGAAGCTTTCTTT. It codes for CASSLHYSGRNTEAFF.

This clonotype was found a few times. The chain is built from TRBV7-2 and TRBJ2-5; 8 nucleotides agree with TRBD2. The CDR3 length is 15 residues. V trimming: 8 bases; J trimming: 7 bases; junction bases outside the gene matches: 15. Germline V gene data show CDR1 as SGHTA and CDR2 as FQGNSA. The CDR3 sequence: CASGYWAGGSGTQYF. For the CDR3, the DNA is TGTGCCAGCGGGTATTGGGCGGGAGGATCGGGGACCCAGTACTTC.

This clonotype was detected many times. This sequence joins TRBV7-8 and TRBJ1-5, with a tentative D call TRBD1 (5 bases). This CDR3 region has 16 residues. Germline V gives CDR1 SGHVS, CDR2 FQNEAQ. V lost 2 bases, J lost 8 bases, and 19 bases lay in between. CDR3 loop: CASSLSSGTAVEPQHF. The DNA for the CDR3 is TGTGCCAGCAGCTTATCTTCCGGGACCGCAGTCGAGCCCCAGCATTTT.

The V gene is TRBV3-1, the J gene TRBJ1-2; the D is unclear. Germline CDR1 reads LGHDT; CDR2 reads YNNKEL (reference sequence). The CDR3 covers 14 residues. Trimming took off 0 bases at V and 8 bases at J, with 13 bases between the two ends. DNA for the CDR3: TGTGCCAGCAGCCAAGACCGCCGGGGTGGCGGCTACACCTTC. Protein: CASSQDRRGGGYTF.

The sample holds a few counts of this clonotype. The J gene is TRBJ2-1, the V gene TRBV5-1; 7 bases fit TRBD2. The CDR3 contains 15 residues. CDR1 and CDR2 from the germline V gene are SGHRS and YFSETQ. V was pared by 2 bases and J by 7 bases, with 9 bases of the junction left unmatched. CDR3 nucleotides: TGCGCCAGCAGCTTCGGAGCGGGAAGGTTGAATGAGCAGTTCTTC. Translated: CASSFGAGRLNEQFF.

The rearrangement joins TRBV9 to TRBJ2-3, with TRBD1 matching 8 bases. V dropped 4 bases and J dropped 0; count of bases not matched to a gene: 13. This CDR3 is 18 amino acids long. Per the germline V gene, CDR1 is SGDLS and CDR2 is YYNGEE. In DNA, the CDR3 is TGTGCCAGCAGCCTCCACGGGACAGGCCTTTCTAGCACAGATACGCAGTATTTT. This codes for CASSLHGTGLSSTDTQYF.

This clonotype was seen more than once but under ten times. This sequence joins TRBV6-2 or TRBV6-3 and TRBJ2-7; a weak D match, TRBD1 (5 bases). V was trimmed by 2 bases and J by 1 base, leaving 12 bases between them. The CDR3 has 15 residues. Per the germline V gene, CDR1 is MNHEY and CDR2 is SVGEGT. The CDR3 reads CASSYGAMLSYEQYF. CDR3 in DNA: TGTGCCAGCAGTTACGGGGCTATGTTGTCCTACGAGCAGTACTTC.